This passage covers 15 T cell receptor beta chains from one sample sequenced in a study of blood T cell repertoires in COVID-19 (dated by TCRdb to between 2020 and 2021). The library was produced with the immunoSEQ multiplex PCR assay. This immuneACCESS table, as held by TCRdb, lists in-frame sequences with V and J called but not all clones. Of the missing ones, under half trace to an unresolved V gene in checked studies; the others have no known cause. The sample has approximately 270,000 clones on record, roughly 86% of them singletons. Just under 9% of the sample goes to the ten largest clones. Sequenced input: peripheral blood. Source of these receptors: a man aged 35-49 years with active or convalescent COVID-19.

The rearrangement joins TRBV29-1 to TRBJ2-3; 11 positions agree with TRBD2. There are 16 residues in the CDR3. The trim removed 6 bases at V and 3 bases at J, leaving 11 bases unmatched. Germline V gene sequence: CDR1 SQVTM, CDR2 ANQGSEA. CDR3 loop: CSVDGLAGGGTDTQYF. The CDR3, as DNA: TGCAGCGTGGACGGGCTAGCGGGAGGAGGGACAGATACGCAGTATTTT.

The CDR3 here is CASSFRTGEVANQPQHF. CDR3 nucleotide sequence: TGTGCCAGCAGTTTCCGGACAGGGGAAGTTGCCAATCAGCCCCAGCATTTT. J is TRBJ1-5 and V is TRBV28; 9 bases map to TRBD1. The CDR3 is 17 amino acids. CDR1 is MDHEN and CDR2 is SYDVKM in the germline V gene. The trim removed 3 bases at V and 3 bases at J, leaving 9 bases unmatched. The full variable domain, rest sourced from reference TRBV28 and TRBJ1-5, is DVKVTQSSRYLVKRTGEKVFLECVQDMDHENMFWYRQDPGLGLRLIYFSYDVKMKEKGDIPEGYSVSREKKERFSLILESASTNQTSMYLCASSFRTGEVANQPQHFGDGTRLSIL.

The chain combines TRBV3-1 (or the pseudogene TRBV3-2) with TRBJ2-1; TRBD1 aligns across 7 bases. The V gene's germline CDR1 is LGHDT and CDR2 YNNKEL (reference sequence). V gave up 3 bases and J gave up 12 bases; unmatched junction bases: 11. CDR3 size: 14 residues. The CDR3 nucleotides read TGTGCCAGCAGCCACCCAGGGACAGCGCGAAGGCAGTTCTTC. Translating gives CASSHPGTARRQFF.

The chain is built from TRBV9 and TRBJ2-2; possible D gene TRBD2, 6 bases. The V end was cut by 2 bases, the J end by 5 bases, with 13 bases between. The CDR3 loop spans 15 amino acids. CDR1 and CDR2 (germline): SGDLS, YYNGEE. CDR3 bases: TGTGCCAGCAGCGTTCTTGCTAGCGTGACCGGGGAGCTGTTTTTT. Encoded protein: CASSVLASVTGELFF.

This clone occurred many times. This chain joins TRBV27 and TRBJ2-1, with D unresolved. The length of the CDR3 is 13 residues. From germline, CDR1 is MNHEY and CDR2 SMNVEV (reference sequence). The V and J ends lost 3 bases and 8 bases respectively, with 11 bases between them. CDR3 region: CASSFSRRDEQFF. In DNA form, the CDR3 reads TGTGCCAGCAGTTTTTCCAGACGGGATGAGCAGTTCTTC.

V is TRBV13 and J is TRBJ2-2; 8 positions match TRBD1. Germline loops: CDR1 PRHDT, CDR2 FYEKMQ (reference sequence). The V and J ends lost 4 bases and 1 base, in that order; junction bases with no gene match: 8. This CDR3 comprises 17 residues. The DNA for the CDR3 is TGTGCCAGCAGCTCAAATGCCGGGACAGGGAACACCGGGGAGCTGTTTTTT. This codes for CASSSNAGTGNTGELFF.

This chain connects TRBV7-9 to TRBJ2-7, with D possibly TRBD1 on 6 matching bases. This CDR3 has 14 residues. Germline assignment: CDR1 SEHNR and CDR2 FQNEAQ (reference sequence). V dropped 1 base and J dropped 6 bases, with 13 bases sitting between them. The CDR3 region has the DNA TGTGCCAGCAGCTTAGGGTCCCAGGGGTCCGAGCAGTACTTC. Translating gives CASSLGSQGSEQYF.

This clone has only a few counts. The genes are TRBV6-5 and TRBJ2-4, with a tentative D call TRBD2 (6 bases). Germline V CDR1 and CDR2: MNHEY, SVGAGI. The CDR3 is made up of 14 amino acids. V lost 7 bases to trimming and J lost 7 bases, with 17 bases between them. As DNA, the CDR3 is TGTGCCAGCAATGGAGGGCAGGGTGAGAACATTCAGTACTTC. It translates to CASNGGQGENIQYF.

Points on this clone: Additional DNA sequences in this sample encode the identical CDR3. This rearrangement joins TRBV15 to TRBJ2-5; TRBD1 is a possible D gene (5 bases). V shed 0 bases and J shed 3 bases, with 8 bases lying between them. CDR1 is LNHNV and CDR2 is YYDKDF in the germline V gene (reference sequence). The CDR3 has 14 amino acids. The CDR3 sequence is CATSRDRGEETQYF. CDR3 DNA: TGTGCCACCAGCAGAGATAGGGGCGAAGAGACCCAGTACTTC.

The CDR3 DNA reads TGTGCCAGCAGCTTAGAGGACAGCTACGAGCAGTACTTC. It codes for CASSLEDSYEQYF. This sequence joins TRBV7-6 and TRBJ2-7; D may be TRBD1 (6 bases). The CDR3 consists of 13 residues. Germline CDR1 and CDR2: SGHVS and FNYEAQ. V gave up 1 base and J gave up 3 bases, with 7 bases separating them.

A single count supports this clone. The chain employs TRBV24-1 and TRBJ2-2; D is unresolved. V was pared by 6 bases and J by 3 bases, with 10 bases between. The CDR3 runs to 14 residues. CDR1 KGHDR and CDR2 SFDVKD come from the germline V gene. CDR3: CATSYSVDTGELFF. For the CDR3, the DNA is TGTGCCACCAGTTACTCGGTCGACACCGGGGAGCTGTTTTTT.

The genes are TRBV3-1 (or the pseudogene TRBV3-2) and TRBJ2-7, with 7 bases that match TRBD2. The CDR3 totals 13 residues. Germline values: CDR1 LGHDT, CDR2 YNNKEL (reference sequence). V lost 3 bases to trimming and J lost 6 bases; unmatched junction nucleotides: 5. The CDR3 spells CASSQGRTSEQYF. The CDR3 nucleotides read TGTGCCAGCAGCCAGGGCAGGACTAGCGAGCAGTACTTC.

The count of this clone is one. In nucleotides, the CDR3 is TGTGCCAGCAGACGGGAGGTGGCTACGCAGTATTTT. The encoded protein is CASRREVATQYF. This chain links TRBV12-3 or TRBV12-4 with TRBJ2-3, with 7 bases lining up with TRBD2. The CDR3 is made up of 12 amino acids. Trimming cost V 6 bases and J 8 bases; bases outside gene matches: 5.

This clone has a single count. One junction end disagrees with the germline gene, perhaps due to a read error. The chain recombines TRBV2 with TRBJ2-1; no definite D call. This CDR3 spans 13 amino acids. CDR1 SNHLY and CDR2 FYNNEI come from the germline V gene. CDR3 in amino acids: CTSSENNYNEQFF. DNA for the CDR3: TGTACCAGCAGTGAAAATAACTACAATGAGCAGTTCTTC.

The chain employs TRBV28 and TRBJ1-5; 10 positions match TRBD1. The CDR3 is made up of 17 amino acids. The V segment lost 0 bases and the J segment 3 bases; nucleotides outside the gene matches: 5. Germline CDR1 is MDHEN and CDR2 is SYDVKM. In nucleotides, the CDR3 is TGTGCCAGCAGTTTATGGGGGACAGGGGAGACCAATCAGCCCCAGCATTTT. Its translation: CASSLWGTGETNQPQHF. Using reference TRBV28 and TRBJ1-5 for the parts outside the CDR3, the full variable domain is DVKVTQSSRYLVKRTGEKVFLECVQDMDHENMFWYRQDPGLGLRLIYFSYDVKMKEKGDIPEGYSVSREKKERFSLILESASTNQTSMYLCASSLWGTGETNQPQHFGDGTRLSIL.